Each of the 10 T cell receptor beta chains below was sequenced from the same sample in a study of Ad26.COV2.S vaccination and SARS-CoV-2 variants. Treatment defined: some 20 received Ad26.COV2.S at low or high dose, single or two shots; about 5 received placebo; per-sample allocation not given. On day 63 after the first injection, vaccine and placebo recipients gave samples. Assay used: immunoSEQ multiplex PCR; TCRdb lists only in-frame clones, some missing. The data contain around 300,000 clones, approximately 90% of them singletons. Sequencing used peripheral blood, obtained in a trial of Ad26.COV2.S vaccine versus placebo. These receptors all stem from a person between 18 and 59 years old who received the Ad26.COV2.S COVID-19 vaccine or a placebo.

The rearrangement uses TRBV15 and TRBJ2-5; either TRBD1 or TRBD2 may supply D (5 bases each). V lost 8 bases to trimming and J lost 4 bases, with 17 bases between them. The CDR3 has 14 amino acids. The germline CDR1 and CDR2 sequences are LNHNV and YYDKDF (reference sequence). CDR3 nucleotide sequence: TGTGCCACCGAACGGGACCCCTGGGGAGAGACCCAGTACTTC. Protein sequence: CATERDPWGETQYF.

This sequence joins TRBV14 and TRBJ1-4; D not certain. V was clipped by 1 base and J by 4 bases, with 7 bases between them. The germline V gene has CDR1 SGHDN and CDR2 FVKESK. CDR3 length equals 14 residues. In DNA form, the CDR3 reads TGTGCCAGCAGCCAAGTCAACAGTAATGAAAAACTGTTTTTT. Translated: CASSQVNSNEKLFF.

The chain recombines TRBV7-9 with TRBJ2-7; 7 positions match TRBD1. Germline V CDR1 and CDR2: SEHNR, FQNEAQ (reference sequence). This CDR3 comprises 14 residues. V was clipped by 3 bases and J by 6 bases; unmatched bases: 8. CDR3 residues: CASSFYDRDSEQYF. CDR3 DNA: TGTGCCAGCAGCTTTTATGACAGGGATTCCGAGCAGTACTTC.

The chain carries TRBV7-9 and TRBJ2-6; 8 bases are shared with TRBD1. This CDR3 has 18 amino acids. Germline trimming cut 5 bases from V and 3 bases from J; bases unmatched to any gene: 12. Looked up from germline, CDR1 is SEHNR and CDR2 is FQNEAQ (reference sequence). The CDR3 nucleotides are TGTGCCAGCAGCCCCGGAAAGGCAGGGGGCAATGGGGCCAACGTCCTGACTTTC. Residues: CASSPGKAGGNGANVLTF.

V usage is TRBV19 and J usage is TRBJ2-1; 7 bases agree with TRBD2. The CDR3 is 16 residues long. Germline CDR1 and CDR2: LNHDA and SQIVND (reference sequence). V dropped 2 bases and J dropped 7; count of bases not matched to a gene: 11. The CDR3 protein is CASSIREAGASNEQFF. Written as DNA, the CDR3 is TGTGCCAGTAGTATAAGAGAGGCGGGAGCTAGTAATGAGCAGTTCTTC. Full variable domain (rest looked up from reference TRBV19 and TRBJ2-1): DGGITQSPKYLFRKEGQNVTLSCEQNLNHDAMYWYRQDPGQGLRLIYYSQIVNDFQKGDIAEGYSVSREKKESFPLTVTSAQKNPTAFYLCASSIREAGASNEQFFGPGTRLTVL.

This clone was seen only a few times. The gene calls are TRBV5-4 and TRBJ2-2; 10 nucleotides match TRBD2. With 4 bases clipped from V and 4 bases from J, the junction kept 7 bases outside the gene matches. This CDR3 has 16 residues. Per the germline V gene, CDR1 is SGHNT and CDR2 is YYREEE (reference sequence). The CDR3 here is CASSRRSGGGTGELFF. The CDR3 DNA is TGTGCCAGCAGCCGACGCAGCGGGGGGGGCACCGGGGAGCTGTTTTTT.

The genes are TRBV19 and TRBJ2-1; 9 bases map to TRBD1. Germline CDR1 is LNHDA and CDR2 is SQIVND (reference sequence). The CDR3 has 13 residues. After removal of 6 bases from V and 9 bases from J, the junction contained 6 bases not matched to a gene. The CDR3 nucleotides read TGTGCCAGTAGACAGGGGGCGATTTCTGAGCAGTTCTTC. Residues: CASRQGAISEQFF.

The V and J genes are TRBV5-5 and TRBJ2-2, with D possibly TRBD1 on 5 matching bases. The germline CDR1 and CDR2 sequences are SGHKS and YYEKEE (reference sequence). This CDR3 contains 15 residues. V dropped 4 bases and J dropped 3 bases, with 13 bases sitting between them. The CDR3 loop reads CASSPDIYHTGELFF. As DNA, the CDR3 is TGTGCCAGCAGCCCGGACATATACCACACCGGGGAGCTGTTTTTT.

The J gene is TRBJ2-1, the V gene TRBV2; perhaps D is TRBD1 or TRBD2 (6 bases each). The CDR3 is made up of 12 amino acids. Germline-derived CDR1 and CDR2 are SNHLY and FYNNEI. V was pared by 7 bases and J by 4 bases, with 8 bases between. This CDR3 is CASKGGYNEQFF. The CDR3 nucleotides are TGTGCCAGCAAGGGGGGTTACAATGAGCAGTTCTTC.

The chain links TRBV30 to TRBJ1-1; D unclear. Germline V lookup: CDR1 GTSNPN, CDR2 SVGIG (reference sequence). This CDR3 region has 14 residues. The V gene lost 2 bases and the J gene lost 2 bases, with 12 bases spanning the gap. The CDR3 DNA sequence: TGTGCCTGGAGTCTGGGCGGCTCCAACACTGAAGCTTTCTTT. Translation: CAWSLGGSNTEAFF. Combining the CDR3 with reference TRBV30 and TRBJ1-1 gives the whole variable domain SQTIHQWPATLVQPVGSPLSLECTVEGTSNPNLYWYRQAAGRGLQLLFYSVGIGQISSEVPQNLSASRPQDRQFILSSKKLLLSDSGFYLCAWSLGGSNTEAFFGQGTRLTVV.